This T cell receptor beta chain was recovered during a study of blood T cell repertoires in COVID-19. Across the study: Sample material is recorded as cDNA or gDNA derived from T cells, B-cell-depleted T cells, or PBMCs.

This CDR3 has 15 residues. V shed 0 bases, J shed 6 bases, and the junction held 4 bases outside the gene matches. Per the germline V gene, CDR1 is SGHRS and CDR2 is YFSETQ. Cohort 3 recovered donors had two negative PCRs, clearance, or symptom resolution. The protocol was immunoSEQ multiplex PCR, while the TCRdb copy is restricted to in-frame clones and leaves out a portion. The table lists around 240,000 clones, 80% to 90% of them singletons. The clonotype comes from a woman aged 50 to 65 who had recovered from COVID-19. The sample consisted of PBMCs or T cells enriched from blood (not recorded which). The chain links TRBV5-1 to TRBJ2-2, with TRBD1 matching 8 bases. CDR3 bases: TGCGCCAGCAGCTTGGTACAGGGGGGAGCCGGGGAGCTGTTTTTT. This codes for CASSLVQGGAGELFF.